This T cell receptor beta chain was recovered during a study of spatial heterogeneity in lung cancer. Study-wide context: Sequence detection consistently recorded a greater number of beta-chain than alpha-chain sequences. Broader study findings: It was found that expanded intratumoral alpha and beta TCR counts tracked tumor mutation counts. Of tumor T cells, an estimated coverage of around 7% was reached for alpha chains and about 14% for beta chains.

Described time point: sample taken at primary tumor resection. The donor population consisted of just over 70 patients with untreated, early-stage non-small cell lung cancer. Unsorted tumor, nontumor lung tissue or cryopreserved PBMC supplied the whole RNA. Using its own MiXCR run on the 5' RACE reads, TCRdb lists one record per CDR3 protein. This table holds 12,000 or so distinct CDR3 sequences, approximately 4.8% found once. This clonotype was seen repeatedly, ten times or more. Its specificity is not known. The CDR3 spans 15 residues. Between the trimmed V and J ends, which lost 6 bases and 0 bases, there was a span of 11 bases. Germline lookup yields CDR1 SNHLY and CDR2 FYNNEI.

The chain links TRBV2 to TRBJ2-2, with D unresolved. This clonotype was sampled from a male donor with early-stage non-small cell lung cancer. This specimen consisted of lung tumor tissue, obtained at surgery. Here the CDR3 reads CASRWSAANTGELFF. The CDR3 DNA reads as TGTGCCAGCAGGTGGTCAGCAGCGAACACCGGGGAGCTGTTTTTT. Full variable domain (remainder filled in from reference TRBV2 and TRBJ2-2): EPEVTQTPSHQVTQMGQEVILRCVPISNHLYFYWYRQILGQKVEFLVSFYNNEISEKSEIFDDQFSVERPDGSNFTLKIRSTKLEDSAMYFCASRWSAANTGELFFGEGSRLTVL.